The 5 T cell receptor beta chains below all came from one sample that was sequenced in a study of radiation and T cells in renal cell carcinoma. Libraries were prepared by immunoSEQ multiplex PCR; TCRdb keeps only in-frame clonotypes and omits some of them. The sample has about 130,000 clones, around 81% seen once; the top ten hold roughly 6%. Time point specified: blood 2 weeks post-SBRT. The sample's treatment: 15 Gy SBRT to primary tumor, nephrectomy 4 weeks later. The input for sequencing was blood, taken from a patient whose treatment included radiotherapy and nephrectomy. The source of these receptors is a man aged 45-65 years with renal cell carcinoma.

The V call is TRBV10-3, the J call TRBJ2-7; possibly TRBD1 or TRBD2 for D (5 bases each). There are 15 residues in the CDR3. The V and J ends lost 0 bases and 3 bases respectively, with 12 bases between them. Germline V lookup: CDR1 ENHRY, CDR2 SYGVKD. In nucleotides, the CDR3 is TGTGCCATCAGTGAGTCCAGTGGGACCGTCTACGAGCAGTACTTC. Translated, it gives CAISESSGTVYEQYF.

This CDR3 reads CASSPQGMTWETQYF. CDR3 DNA: TGTGCCAGCAGCCCTCAAGGGATGACTTGGGAGACCCAGTACTTC. This chain uses TRBV7-2 with TRBJ2-5; D remains ambiguous. In germline, CDR1 is SGHTA, CDR2 FQGNSA. Trimming took off 5 bases at V and 5 bases at J, with 18 bases between the two ends. The CDR3 has 15 amino acids. Full variable domain (outside the CDR3, taken from reference TRBV7-2 and TRBJ2-5): GAGVSQSPSNKVTEKGKDVELRCDPISGHTALYWYRQSLGQGLEFLIYFQGNSAPDKSGLPSDRFSAERTGGSVSTLTIQRTQQEDSAVYLCASSPQGMTWETQYFGPGTRLLVL.

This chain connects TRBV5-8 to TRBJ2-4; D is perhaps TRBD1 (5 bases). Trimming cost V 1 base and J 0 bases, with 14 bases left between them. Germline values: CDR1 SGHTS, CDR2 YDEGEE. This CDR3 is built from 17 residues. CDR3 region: CASSLRRQSLAKNIQYF. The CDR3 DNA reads TGTGCCAGCAGCTTGAGAAGACAGTCTTTAGCCAAAAACATTCAGTACTTC.

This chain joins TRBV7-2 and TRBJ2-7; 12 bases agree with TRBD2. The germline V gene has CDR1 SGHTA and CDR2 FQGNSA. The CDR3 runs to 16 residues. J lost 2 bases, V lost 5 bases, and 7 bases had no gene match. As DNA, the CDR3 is TGTGCCAGCAGCCCTCCCTGGACTAGCGGGACCTACGAGCAGTACTTC. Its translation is CASSPPWTSGTYEQYF.

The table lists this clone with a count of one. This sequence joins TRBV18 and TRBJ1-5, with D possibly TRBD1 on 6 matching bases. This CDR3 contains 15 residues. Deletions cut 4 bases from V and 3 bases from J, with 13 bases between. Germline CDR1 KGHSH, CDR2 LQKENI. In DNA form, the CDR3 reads TGTGCCAGCTCACTCGCTACAGGGAACAATCAGCCCCAGCATTTT. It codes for CASSLATGNNQPQHF.